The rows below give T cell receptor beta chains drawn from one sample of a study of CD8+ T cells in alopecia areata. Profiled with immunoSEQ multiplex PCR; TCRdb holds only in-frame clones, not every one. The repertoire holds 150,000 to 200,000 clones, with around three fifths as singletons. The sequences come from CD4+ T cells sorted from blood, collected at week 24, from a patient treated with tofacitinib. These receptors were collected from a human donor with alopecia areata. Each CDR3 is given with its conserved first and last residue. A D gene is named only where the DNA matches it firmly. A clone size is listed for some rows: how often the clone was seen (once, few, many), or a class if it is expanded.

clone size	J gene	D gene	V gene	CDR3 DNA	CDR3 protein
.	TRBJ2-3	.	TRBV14	TGTGCCAGCAGCCAAGGGCATTTGACAGATACGCAGTATTTT	CASSQGHLTDTQYF
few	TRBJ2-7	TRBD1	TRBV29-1	TGCAGCGCCCGCAGGGCAGGGGGCTACGAGCAGTACTTC	CSARRAGGYEQYF
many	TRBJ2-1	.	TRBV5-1	TGCGCCAGCAGCTATAGCGGCCTCTCCTACAATGAGCAGTTCTTC	CASSYSGLSYNEQFF
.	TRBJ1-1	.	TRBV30	TGTGCCTGGAGGCTACCAGGGAGGAACACTGAAGCTTTCTTT	CAWRLPGRNTEAFF
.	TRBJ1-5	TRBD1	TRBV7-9	TGTGCCAGCAGCTGGCAGGGGGCGAATCAGCCCCAGCATTTT	CASSWQGANQPQHF
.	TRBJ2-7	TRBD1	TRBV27	TGTGCCAGCCGCGGACAGGGTGAATACTACGAGCAGTACTTC	CASRGQGEYYEQYF
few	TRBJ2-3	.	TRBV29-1	TGCAGCGTGGCCAAGGATGGCAACTTCGATACGCAGTATTTT	CSVAKDGNFDTQYF
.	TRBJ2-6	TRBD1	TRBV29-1	TGCAGCGTGGAAACAGGGGGCTTTGGGGCCAACGTCCTGACTTTC	CSVETGGFGANVLTF
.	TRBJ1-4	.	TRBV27	TGTGCCAGCTCACCTATTGGGAATAATGAAAAACTGTTTTTT	CASSPIGNNEKLFF
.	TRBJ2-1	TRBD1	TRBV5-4	TGTGCCAGCAGCTTGCCTGACAGGGGACTGGGGAATGAGCAGTTCTTC	CASSLPDRGLGNEQFF
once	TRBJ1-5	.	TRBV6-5	TGTGCCAGCAGTCAGGGGTTCTTTAGCAATCAGCCCCAGCATTTT	CASSQGFFSNQPQHF
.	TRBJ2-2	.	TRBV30	TGTGCCTGGAGTGTTCTAAACACCGGGGAGCTGTTTTTT	CAWSVLNTGELFF
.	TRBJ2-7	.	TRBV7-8	TGTGCCAGCAGCTTAGCGATGGGGTACGAGCAGTACTTC	CASSLAMGYEQYF
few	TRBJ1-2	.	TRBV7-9	TGTGCCAGCAGCTTACAAGAGAACTATGGCTACACCTTC	CASSLQENYGYTF
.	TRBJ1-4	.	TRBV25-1	TGTGCCAGCAGTGAAGGTCGTGGGCAGGGGGAAAAACTGTTTTTT	CASSEGRGQGEKLFF
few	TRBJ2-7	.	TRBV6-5	TGTGCCAGCAGCCCGGGACAATTAAACGAGCAGTACTTC	CASSPGQLNEQYF
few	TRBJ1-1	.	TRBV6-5	TGTGCCAGCAGTTACTCATCTGTAGTCACTGAAGCTTTCTTT	CASSYSSVVTEAFF
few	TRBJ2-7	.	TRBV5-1	TGCGCCAGCAGCTTGCCGGGGTATGAGCAGTACTTC	CASSLPGYEQYF
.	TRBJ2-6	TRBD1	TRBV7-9	TGTGCCAGCAGCCCGAGGACAGGGCCGGGGACTGGGGCCAACGTCCTGACTTTC	CASSPRTGPGTGANVLTF
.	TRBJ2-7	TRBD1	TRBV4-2	TGTGCCAGCAGCCATACAGGGGCAGGGACAAAAAACTACGAGCAGTACTTC	CASSHTGAGTKNYEQYF
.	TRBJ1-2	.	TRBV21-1	TGTGCCAGCAGCAAACGAGGCTTC	CASSKRGF
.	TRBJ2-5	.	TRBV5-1	TGCGCCAGCAGCTTGGAGCTAGCCGGAGAGACCCAGTACTTC	CASSLELAGETQYF
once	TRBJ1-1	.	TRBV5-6	TGTGCCAGCAGCTTGGTCAGTTTGAACACTGAAGCTTTCTTT	CASSLVSLNTEAFF
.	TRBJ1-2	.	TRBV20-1	TGCAGTGCCGGGGATAACTATGGCTACACCTTC	CSAGDNYGYTF
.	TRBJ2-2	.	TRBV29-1	TGCAGCGTCTCAGGACCCCACGGGACGCTCACCGGGGAGCTGTTTTTT	CSVSGPHGTLTGELFF
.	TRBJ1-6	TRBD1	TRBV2	TGTGCCAGCAGTGAATGGGGGGGACAGAATAATTCACCCCTCCACTTT	CASSEWGGQNNSPLHF
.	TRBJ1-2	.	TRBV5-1	TGCGCCAGCAGCTTGGGTCAAGACAGGATATATGGCTACACCTTC	CASSLGQDRIYGYTF
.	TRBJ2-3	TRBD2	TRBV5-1	TGCGCCAGCAGCCACACTAGCGGATCGGATACGCAGTATTTT	CASSHTSGSDTQYF